This T cell receptor beta chain was sequenced in a study of OX40 agonist ivuxolimab in advanced cancers. Study context: Ivuxolimab is a fully human IgG2 antibody that activates OX40 (CD134). Of the participants, around 39% had some prior anti-PD-1, anti-PD-L1 or anti-CTLA-4 therapy, which was allowed. Whole-study findings and limits: In general, CD8+ T cells held more expanded clones than CD4+ did, on average.

Patients were excluded for autoimmune disease history or systemic immunosuppression. With V trimmed by 7 bases and J by 1 base, 8 bases remained unmatched. This CDR3 comprises 16 residues. Germline V gene lookup returns CDR1 SGHNT and CDR2 YENEEA. Using immunoSEQ multiplex PCR, the repertoire was profiled, and TCRdb retains in-frame clones only, with some absent. The sample shows under 85,000 clones, roughly 92% of them seen only once. About this clone itself: Its specificity is unknown.

The sequence derives from an adult with an advanced solid tumor such as melanoma, head and neck, liver or kidney cancer. This rearrangement joins TRBV11-3 to TRBJ2-3; 10 bases are a match to TRBD1. Material: CD4+ or CD8+ T cells sorted from blood, obtained in a trial of the OX40 agonist ivuxolimab. For the CDR3, the DNA is TGTGCCAGCACCGAAGACAGGGGGCAAGGCACAGATACGCAGTATTTT. It is translated as CASTEDRGQGTDTQYF.